Following are 21 T cell receptor beta chains from one sample sequenced in a study of T cell responses to AZD1222 COVID-19 vaccine. TCRdb's copy holds only in-frame clones and misses some; the assay was immunoSEQ multiplex PCR. The sample consists of about 150,000 clones, about nine tenths of them appearing once. Sequencing used peripheral blood, obtained on day 0 of AZD1222 vaccination. Receptor source: an adult in good health.

The gene calls are TRBV5-4 and TRBJ2-2; no reliable D call. CDR1 and CDR2 (germline): SGHNT, YYREEE (reference sequence). This CDR3 is built from 14 residues. V lost 2 bases, J lost 1 base, and 6 bases lay in between. The CDR3 DNA sequence: TGTGCCAGCAGCTTTACAATGAACACCGGGGAGCTGTTTTTT. It yields the protein CASSFTMNTGELFF.

This clone was seen a single time. The chain employs TRBV28 and TRBJ1-2; D uncertain. Trimming stripped 6 bases from V and 3 bases from J, with 14 bases between. Germline V gene data show CDR1 as MDHEN and CDR2 as SYDVKM. The CDR3 runs 14 residues. Here the CDR3 reads CASSPPHQDYGYTF. The DNA of the CDR3 is TGTGCCAGCAGCCCCCCCCACCAGGACTATGGCTACACCTTC.

The gene calls are TRBV5-4 and TRBJ1-5; D is unclear. This CDR3 region has 13 residues. The germline V gene encodes CDR1 SGHNT and CDR2 YYREEE (reference sequence). Trimming pared 2 bases from V and 5 bases from J, leaving 8 bases between. The CDR3 sequence: CASSFGWDQPQHF. Here the CDR3 DNA reads TGTGCCAGCAGCTTCGGTTGGGATCAGCCCCAGCATTTT.

For the CDR3, the DNA is TGTGCCAGCAGCTTAGAGGCGGGAGGCTACACCTTC. Translating gives CASSLEAGGYTF. The V gene is TRBV7-2, the J gene TRBJ1-2; the D is unclear. CDR1 is SGHTA and CDR2 is FQGNSA in the germline V gene. The germline V and J ends were trimmed by 1 base and 8 bases, with 8 bases remaining between them. The CDR3 spans 12 residues.

This rearrangement joins TRBV7-8 to TRBJ1-2; possible D gene TRBD1, 5 bases. Germline V gives CDR1 SGHVS, CDR2 FQNEAQ. Trimming left V 5 bases short and J 5 bases short, with 15 bases between. This CDR3 has 14 amino acids. The chain's CDR3 is CASSTNPGGYGYTF. The CDR3 coding sequence is TGTGCCAGCAGCACCAACCCGGGGGGGTATGGCTACACCTTC.

This clone was picked up one time. The chain recombines TRBV30 with TRBJ1-6, with no clear D. This CDR3 comprises 17 residues. The V and J ends lost 1 base and 3 bases respectively, with 16 bases between them. Germline CDR1 and CDR2: GTSNPN and SVGIG (reference sequence). CDR3 sequence (DNA): TGTGCCTGGAGTGCTGGAAATCAAGGTCTCTATAATTCACCCCTCCACTTT. Translating it yields CAWSAGNQGLYNSPLHF. Together with reference TRBV30 and TRBJ1-6, the CDR3 gives the full variable domain: SQTIHQWPATLVQPVGSPLSLECTVEGTSNPNLYWYRQAAGRGLQLLFYSVGIGQISSEVPQNLSASRPQDRQFILSSKKLLLSDSGFYLCAWSAGNQGLYNSPLHFGNGTRLTVT.

DNA for the CDR3: TGCGCCAGCAGCCAAGATTTAACAGGGGGGTACGAGCAGTACTTC. Its protein product is CASSQDLTGGYEQYF. The J gene is TRBJ2-7, the V gene TRBV4-3; 8 bases are shared with TRBD1. Unmatched junction bases numbered 5, after V lost 0 bases and J lost 4 bases. This CDR3 has 15 residues. The germline V gene encodes CDR1 LGHNA and CDR2 YSLEER.

This chain joins TRBV6-5 and TRBJ1-5; 9 bases match TRBD1. Germline V gene lookup returns CDR1 MNHEY and CDR2 SVGAGI. This CDR3 contains 15 residues. Trimming removed 6 bases from V and 5 bases from J; junction bases left unmatched: 8. Here the CDR3 reads CASSTGTGSDQPQHF. The CDR3 DNA reads TGTGCCAGCAGCACTGGGACAGGGTCAGATCAGCCCCAGCATTTT.

The chain joins TRBV4-2 to TRBJ2-7, with D possibly TRBD1 on 5 matching bases. Trimming took 4 bases from V and 7 from J, leaving 23 bases between them. The CDR3 is made up of 16 amino acids. Germline V gene data show CDR1 as LGHNA and CDR2 as YNFKEQ. CDR3 coding DNA: TGTGCCAGCAGCCCCCTTTTCCGCTCCGTAGCAGGGGAGCAGTACTTC. Encoded protein: CASSPLFRSVAGEQYF.

This chain links TRBV28 with TRBJ1-5; tentatively, D is TRBD1 (5 bases). Germline V gene sequence: CDR1 MDHEN, CDR2 SYDVKM. Trimming removed 2 bases at V and 6 bases at J, with 11 bases between. This CDR3 has 14 amino acids. As DNA, the CDR3 is TGTGCCAGCAGTTTAGCAGGGTCCGGTCAGCCCCAGCATTTT. This encodes CASSLAGSGQPQHF.

This chain links TRBV27 with TRBJ1-1, with a tentative D call TRBD1 (6 bases). The CDR3 contains 17 residues. Trimming took off 4 bases at V and 0 bases at J, with 18 bases between the two ends. CDR1 MNHEY and CDR2 SMNVEV come from the germline V gene (reference sequence). CDR3 sequence: CASSSQGWGRMNTEAFF. CDR3 nucleotides: TGTGCCAGCAGTTCACAGGGTTGGGGGCGAATGAACACTGAAGCTTTCTTT.

This rearrangement joins TRBV11-2 to TRBJ2-7; a weak D match, TRBD1 (5 bases). The CDR3 is 14 residues long. Germline V lookup: CDR1 SGHAT, CDR2 FQNNGV. The V end lost 5 bases, the J end lost 4 bases, and 15 bases lay between the germline ends. DNA of the CDR3: TGTGCCAGCAGCAAGCTAACAGGCAGGTACGAGCAGTACTTC. It codes for CASSKLTGRYEQYF. Complete variable domain (other parts from reference TRBV11-2 and TRBJ2-7): EAGVAQSPRYKIIEKRQSVAFWCNPISGHATLYWYQQILGQGPKLLIQFQNNGVVDDSQLPKDRFSAERLKGVDSTLKIQPAKLEDSAVYLCASSKLTGRYEQYFGPGTRLTVT.

The chain carries TRBV29-1 and TRBJ1-2; D gene unclear. The CDR3 spans 13 residues. V was pared by 0 bases and J by 4 bases, with 9 bases between. CDR1 is SQVTM, CDR2 ANQGSEA, per germline. The CDR3 DNA follows: TGCAGCGTTGAAGAACCATGGGGCTATGGCTACACCTTC. It yields the protein CSVEEPWGYGYTF.

The DNA of the CDR3 is TGTGCCTGGAGTGAAGGGGCCGTTCAGCCCCAGCATTTT. The encoded protein is CAWSEGAVQPQHF. V usage is TRBV30 and J usage is TRBJ1-5, with a possible D match to TRBD1 (5 bases). This CDR3 contains 13 residues. V lost 1 base and J 6 bases, leaving 10 bases between the germline ends. Germline CDR1 reads GTSNPN; CDR2 reads SVGIG (reference sequence).

The genes are TRBV19 and TRBJ1-5, with D possibly matching TRBD1 (6 bases). The CDR3 consists of 17 residues. Per germline, CDR1 LNHDA and CDR2 SQIVND (reference sequence). Trimming shortened V by 9 bases and J by 1 base, and 22 bases separated the two germline ends. In DNA, the CDR3 is TGTGCCAGCAAGCGGACAGCCCAGTCTTCGAGCAATCAGCCCCAGCATTTT. Residues: CASKRTAQSSSNQPQHF.

J is TRBJ2-3 and V is TRBV2; D gene unclear. This CDR3 region has 14 residues. Deletions cut 7 bases from V and 2 bases from J, with 13 bases between. Germline V CDR1 and CDR2: SNHLY, FYNNEI. As DNA, the CDR3 is TGTGCCAGCACCCCAGGCTATATCACAGATACGCAGTATTTT. Translating it yields CASTPGYITDTQYF.

This chain joins TRBV19 and TRBJ1-2; D is unresolved. V lost 0 bases and J 4 bases, leaving 6 bases between the germline ends. The germline V gene encodes CDR1 LNHDA and CDR2 SQIVND (reference sequence). The CDR3 is 13 amino acids. The CDR3 DNA is TGTGCCAGTAGTATAGAGGTACTCTATGGCTACACCTTC. This codes for CASSIEVLYGYTF.

DNA for the CDR3: TGTGCCAGCAGTTACGGGACAGGGGGCTTCGGAGAAAAACTGTTTTTT. Protein sequence: CASSYGTGGFGEKLFF. The chain couples TRBV6-2 or TRBV6-3 to TRBJ1-4, with 12 nucleotides matching TRBD1. Germline values: CDR1 MNHEY, CDR2 SVGEGT. The CDR3 covers 16 residues. After removal of 2 bases from V and 8 bases from J, the junction contained 6 bases not matched to a gene.

With respect to this clone: At one end, the junction sequence differs from germline, possibly due to a read error. V usage is TRBV7-8 and J usage is TRBJ1-5; 7 bases are shared with TRBD1. CDR1 SGHVS and CDR2 FQNEAQ come from the germline V gene. The CDR3 runs 15 residues. CDR3 in DNA: TGTGCCAGCAGCCTGGGACAGCCTAGCTATCAGCCCCAGCATTTT. Its translation is CASSLGQPSYQPQHF.

This chain joins TRBV6-2 or TRBV6-3 and TRBJ1-4; possible D gene TRBD1, 5 bases. The V end lost 4 bases, the J end lost 5 bases, and 8 bases lay between the germline ends. Germline V gene data show CDR1 as MNHEY and CDR2 as SVGEGT. This CDR3 comprises 13 residues. Here the CDR3 DNA reads TGTGCCAGCAGTTCGAGGGGAAATGAAAAACTGTTTTTT. Amino acids: CASSSRGNEKLFF.

The rearrangement uses TRBV7-9 and TRBJ2-5; D might be TRBD2 (6 bases). This CDR3 has 14 residues. CDR1 and CDR2 (germline): SEHNR, FQNEAQ (reference sequence). V lost 1 base and J lost 5, with 11 bases in between. In DNA, the CDR3 is TGTGCCAGCAGCTTAGAGCGGGCCACGGAGACCCAGTACTTC. Translation: CASSLERATETQYF.